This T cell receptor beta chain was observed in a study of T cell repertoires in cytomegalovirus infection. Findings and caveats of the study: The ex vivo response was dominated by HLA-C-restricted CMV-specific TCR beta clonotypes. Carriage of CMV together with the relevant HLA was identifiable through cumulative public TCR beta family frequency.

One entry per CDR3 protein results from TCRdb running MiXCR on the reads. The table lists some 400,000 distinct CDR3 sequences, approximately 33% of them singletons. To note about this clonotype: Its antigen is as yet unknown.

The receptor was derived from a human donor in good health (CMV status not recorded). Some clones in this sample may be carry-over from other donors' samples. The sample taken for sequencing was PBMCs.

This CDR3 is CASNLAMNTGELFF. The CDR3 coding sequence is TGTGCCAGCAATTTGGCGATGAACACCGGGGAGCTGTTTTTT. The chain recombines TRBV6-1 with TRBJ2-2; D not resolved. This CDR3 contains 14 residues. With 7 bases removed from V and 1 base from J, the gap between germline ends came to 10 bases. Germline values: CDR1 MNHNS, CDR2 SASEGT.